This is a list of T cell receptor beta chains from one sample in a study of PD-1 and CTLA-4 blockade in melanoma. Clones were sequenced by immunoSEQ multiplex PCR, and TCRdb holds only the in-frame ones, with some missing. The sample holds over 5,500 clones, 80% seen once. This sample comprised CD8+ T cells from peripheral blood, obtained before anti-PD-1 treatment. The receptor set was obtained from a human donor with melanoma. CDR3s include the opening cysteine and the closing phenylalanine or tryptophan. Fields, in order: D gene, clone size, J gene, V gene, CDR3 DNA, CDR3 protein. The D gene is left open where the match is weak. Rows give clone size only sometimes, using once, few, many, or a class for an expanded clone.

TRBD1,-,TRBJ2-4,TRBV7-9,TGTGCCAGCAGCTCGACAGGGGGCGAAAACATTCAGTACTTC,CASSSTGGENIQYF
TRBD2,-,TRBJ2-2,TRBV27,TGTGCCAGCAGTTTAACCAGCGGGAGGTCGACCGGGGAGCTGTTTTTT,CASSLTSGRSTGELFF
TRBD2,-,TRBJ2-1,TRBV9,TGTGCCAGCAGTGGGGAGGGCAATGAGCAGTTCTTC,CASSGEGNEQFF
-,-,TRBJ2-3,TRBV5-4,TGTGCCAGCAGCTTGCCCGGGACACTAACAGATACGCAGTATTTT,CASSLPGTLTDTQYF
TRBD1,once,TRBJ2-7,TRBV11-3,TGTGCCAGCAGCTCCAGGGACAGATGGGGCGAGCAGTACTTC,CASSSRDRWGEQYF
TRBD2,-,TRBJ2-1,TRBV7-9,TGTGCCAGCAGCCTTCTAGCGGAGAGAAAGTATGAGCAGTTCTTC,CASSLLAERKYEQFF
-,-,TRBJ2-1,TRBV5-6,TGTGCCAGCAGCTTGGGGTGGGCGCGGGAGCAGTTCTTC,CASSLGWAREQFF
-,-,TRBJ1-2,TRBV13,TGTGCCAGCGGGGACAACCCAGGGGGCTACACCTTC,CASGDNPGGYTF
-,-,TRBJ1-3,TRBV7-8,TGTGCCAGCAGCTTAGGGGCAGGAATATCGCTAGGAAACACCATATATTTT,CASSLGAGISLGNTIYF
TRBD1,-,TRBJ1-3,TRBV7-9,TGTGCCAGCAGCTTGCCTTTGGACAGGGGAGGAAACACCATATATTTT,CASSLPLDRGGNTIYF
-,-,TRBJ2-6,TRBV19,TGTGCCAGTAGTATGGGGTTTGGGGCCAACGTCCTGACTTTC,CASSMGFGANVLTF
TRBD2,once,TRBJ2-7,TRBV7-2,TGTGCCAGCAGCTTAGCCGGGGGGGGCTACGAGCAGTACTTC,CASSLAGGGYEQYF
-,-,TRBJ2-2,TRBV6-2/TRBV6-3,TGTGCCAGCAGTTACTCGTTCCAGGAGGCACCCTACACCGGGGAGCTGTTTTTT,CASSYSFQEAPYTGELFF
-,-,TRBJ1-5,TRBV5-6,TGTGCCAGCAGCTTGTTAGGGATGTCAGGCAATCAGCCCCAGCATTTT,CASSLLGMSGNQPQHF
TRBD2,-,TRBJ2-5,TRBV27,TGTGCCAGCAATCTGGCTAGCGGAATGTTGGAGACCCAGTACTTC,CASNLASGMLETQYF
-,-,TRBJ2-5,TRBV6-5,TGTGCCAGCAGTTACTCGCTGGGACCACAAGAGACCCAGTACTTC,CASSYSLGPQETQYF
TRBD1,-,TRBJ1-4,TRBV6-1,TGTGCCAGCAGTGCCCTACCGGACAGGGATAATGAAAAACTGTTTTTT,CASSALPDRDNEKLFF
-,few,TRBJ1-1,TRBV19,TGTGCCAGTAGTTGGACAGTGGGTGAAGCTTTCTTT,CASSWTVGEAFF
-,-,TRBJ1-1,TRBV30,TGTGCCTGGATACGGAACACTGAAGCTTTCTTT,CAWIRNTEAFF
-,-,TRBJ2-4,TRBV7-6,TGTGCCAGCAGCTTAGGGGGACGCCCCTGGGACATTCAGTACTTC,CASSLGGRPWDIQYF
-,-,TRBJ2-7,TRBV6-5,TGTGCCAGCAGGCGAAGGATCTCCTACGAGCAGTACTTC,CASRRRISYEQYF
TRBD1,few,TRBJ2-1,TRBV9,TGTGCCAGCAGCGTATCCGGGACAGGGTTATACAATGAGCAGTTCTTC,CASSVSGTGLYNEQFF
-,-,TRBJ1-6,TRBV6-5,TGTGCCAGCCAAAAGGGAGATAATTCACCCCTCCACTTT,CASQKGDNSPLHF
-,-,TRBJ1-1,TRBV5-1,TGCGCCAGCAGCTTGTGGGGGATTGACACTGAAGCTTTCTTT,CASSLWGIDTEAFF
-,-,TRBJ2-1,TRBV13,TGTGCCAGCAGCCCCAGGGGGGAGGGGGGCAATGAGCAGTTCTTC,CASSPRGEGGNEQFF
-,-,TRBJ1-1,TRBV9,TGTGCCAGCAGCGATTCGGACGGGTACACTGAAGCTTTCTTT,CASSDSDGYTEAFF
-,-,TRBJ1-5,TRBV30,TGTGCCTGGACCTTACAGGGACTCAATCAGCCCCAGCATTTT,CAWTLQGLNQPQHF
TRBD2,-,TRBJ2-3,TRBV15,TGTGCCACCAGCACCAGTCTAGCGGGGGGGCTTAGGGATACGCAGTATTTT,CATSTSLAGGLRDTQYF
-,-,TRBJ1-2,TRBV10-2,TGCGCCAGCAGTGATCCAGGCCCCTATGGCTACACCTTC,CASSDPGPYGYTF
TRBD1,-,TRBJ1-2,TRBV18,TGTGCCAGCTCATCCACAGGGGGACTCTATGGCTACACCTTC,CASSSTGGLYGYTF
-,-,TRBJ2-2,TRBV4-1,TGCGCCAGCAGCCAAGAATCGGCAGGGGCGAACACCGGGGAGCTGTTTTTT,CASSQESAGANTGELFF
TRBD1,-,TRBJ1-5,TRBV19,TGTGCCAGTAAAGGGGGCGGTGGTAATCAGCCCCAGCATTTT,CASKGGGGNQPQHF
-,-,TRBJ2-4,TRBV11-3,TGTGCCAGCAGCCAAAGAGGGGGACGGGAAAACATTCAGTACTTC,CASSQRGGRENIQYF
-,-,TRBJ1-1,TRBV30,TGTGCCTTGGTGGTGCTCGTTGAAGCTTTCTTT,CALVVLVEAFF
-,-,TRBJ2-6,TRBV29-1,TGCAGCGCAATCGGCGGGGATTACTCTGGGGCCAACGTCCTGACTTTC,CSAIGGDYSGANVLTF
TRBD2,-,TRBJ2-1,TRBV7-2,TGTGCCAGCAGCTTAGTGGAGCGGGACTCCTACAATGAGCAGTTCTTC,CASSLVERDSYNEQFF